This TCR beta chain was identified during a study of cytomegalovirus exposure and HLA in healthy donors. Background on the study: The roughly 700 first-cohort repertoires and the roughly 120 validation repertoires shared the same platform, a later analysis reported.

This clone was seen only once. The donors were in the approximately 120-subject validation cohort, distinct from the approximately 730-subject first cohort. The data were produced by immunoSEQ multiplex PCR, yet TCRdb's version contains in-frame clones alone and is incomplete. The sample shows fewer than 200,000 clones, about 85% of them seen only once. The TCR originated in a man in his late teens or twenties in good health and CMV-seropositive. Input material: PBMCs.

DNA for the CDR3: TGCGCCAGCAGTGAAGAGACAGGGTTGGGTGAGCAGTTCTTC. This translates into CASSEETGLGEQFF. The chain combines TRBV10-1 with TRBJ2-1; 7 bases fit TRBD1. Germline assignment: CDR1 WNHNN and CDR2 SYGVQD (reference sequence). V dropped 3 bases and J dropped 9; count of bases not matched to a gene: 8. The CDR3 extends over 14 amino acids.